This TCR beta chain was sequenced in a study of blood T cell repertoires in COVID-19. Across the study: Acute and convalescent COVID-19 specimens originated in the United States, Italy and Spain. PBMCs, B-cell-depleted T cells, or T cells provided the cDNA or gDNA that made up the material.

V lost 9 bases, J lost 1 base, and 14 bases stayed unmatched. The germline gives CDR1 MNHNY, CDR2 SVGAGI (reference sequence). The CDR3 extends over 16 amino acids. Authors' processing steps: Amplification of reference gene primers was used by the study to estimate nucleated cell counts. The method was immunoSEQ multiplex PCR; TCRdb's version includes in-frame clones alone and lacks a portion of them. That table furnishes V, J and clone size, whereas the DNA furnished D and trimming. The sample lists about 35,000 clones, over 60% occurring once. The clonotype comes from a human donor in a cohort sampled during active COVID-19. The material sequenced was peripheral blood. The chain combines TRBV6-6 with TRBJ2-7, with 8 nucleotides matching TRBD1. The CDR3 bases are TGTGCCAGTGTCAAACCCCAGGGGGCGAGGTCCTACGAGCAGTACTTC. Amino acid sequence: CASVKPQGARSYEQYF.